Detailed here is one T cell receptor beta chain. The antigen is unknown. Deletions cut 4 bases from V and 6 bases from J, with 13 bases between. The CDR3 is 14 residues long. Germline lookup yields CDR1 MDHEN and CDR2 SYDVKM. Each sorted fraction was over 95% pure. The sample belongs to a study of beta chain features in type 1 diabetes. About the research overall: Examination covered roughly 100,000,000 sorted cells spanning all samples.

Whole-study results and caveats: A moderate, significant TCRB CDR3 shortening appeared in type 1 diabetes across four CD4+ subsets.

Expressed TCRB transcripts were sequenced after all isolated RNA was converted to cDNA. Data came from immunoSEQ multiplex PCR; TCRdb stores just in-frame clones and leaves some out. The sample has some 330,000 clones, roughly an eighth seen once. The chain combines TRBV28 with TRBJ2-1; the D gene is possibly TRBD1 (5 bases). The receptor's source is a woman between 18 and 30 years old with type 1 diabetes. The specimen was naive CD4+ T cells from blood. The CDR3 reads CASSSAATANEQFF. In DNA form, the CDR3 reads TGTGCCAGCAGTTCGGCAGCGACAGCCAATGAGCAGTTCTTC.